This T cell receptor (beta chain) was observed in a study of radiation and T cells in renal cell carcinoma. Germline assignment: CDR1 MNHNS and CDR2 SASEGT. The CDR3 consists of 13 residues. V lost 6 bases, J lost 7 bases, and 7 bases stayed unmatched. Specified time point: baseline pretreatment blood. Treatment noted: 15 Gy SBRT to primary tumor, nephrectomy 4 weeks later. Blood was sampled at baseline, 2 weeks and 4 weeks after SBRT. Findings of the study overall: Top tumor clonotypes rose in blood 2 weeks post-radiation, then contracted.

Generated by immunoSEQ multiplex PCR, the TCRdb table keeps only in-frame clones and is missing some. This sample carries 110,000 to 150,000 clones, 70% to 90% of them seen once, and the ten largest clones take 20% to 25%. This clone was observed once. The antigen is unknown. The source is a woman aged 45-65 years with renal cell carcinoma. Sequences were derived from blood, sampled from a patient whose treatment included radiotherapy and nephrectomy. The chain joins TRBV6-1 to TRBJ1-2, with 8 bases fitting TRBD1. The CDR3 DNA follows: TGTGCCAGCAGCCAACAGGGGGGGAGTGGCTACACCTTC. The encoded protein is CASSQQGGSGYTF.